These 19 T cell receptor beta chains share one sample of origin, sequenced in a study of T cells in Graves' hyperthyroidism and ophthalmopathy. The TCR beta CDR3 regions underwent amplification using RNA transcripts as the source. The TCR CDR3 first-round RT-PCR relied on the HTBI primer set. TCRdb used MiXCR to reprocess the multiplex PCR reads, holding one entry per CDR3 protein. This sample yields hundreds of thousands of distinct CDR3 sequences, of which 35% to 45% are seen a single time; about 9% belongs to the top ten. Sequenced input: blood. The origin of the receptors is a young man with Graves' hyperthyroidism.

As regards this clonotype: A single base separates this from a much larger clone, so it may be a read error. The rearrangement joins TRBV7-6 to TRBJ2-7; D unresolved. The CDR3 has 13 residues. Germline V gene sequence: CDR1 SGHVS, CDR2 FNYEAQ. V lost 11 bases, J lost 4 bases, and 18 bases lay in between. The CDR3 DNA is TGTGCCGGCTCCCCGGAACGGGCTTACGAGCAGTACTTC. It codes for CAGSPERAYEQYF.

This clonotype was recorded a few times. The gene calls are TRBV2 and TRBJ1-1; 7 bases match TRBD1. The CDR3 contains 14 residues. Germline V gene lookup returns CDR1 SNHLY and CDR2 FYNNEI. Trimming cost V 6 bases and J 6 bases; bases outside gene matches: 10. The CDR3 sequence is CASSLDRFVSEAFF. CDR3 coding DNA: TGTGCCAGCAGCCTGGACAGGTTTGTCTCTGAAGCTTTCTTT.

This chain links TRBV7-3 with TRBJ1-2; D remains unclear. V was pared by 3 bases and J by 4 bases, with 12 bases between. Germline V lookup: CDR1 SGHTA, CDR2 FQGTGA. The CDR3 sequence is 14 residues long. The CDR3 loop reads CASSFDAGGYGYTF. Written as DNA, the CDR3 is TGTGCCAGCAGCTTCGACGCCGGCGGCTATGGCTACACCTTC.

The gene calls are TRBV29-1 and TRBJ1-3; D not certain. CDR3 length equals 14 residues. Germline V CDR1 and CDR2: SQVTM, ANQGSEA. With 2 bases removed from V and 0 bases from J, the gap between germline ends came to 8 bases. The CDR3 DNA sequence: TGCAGCGTTGAAACCGGGAACTCTGGAAACACCATATATTTT. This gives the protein CSVETGNSGNTIYF.

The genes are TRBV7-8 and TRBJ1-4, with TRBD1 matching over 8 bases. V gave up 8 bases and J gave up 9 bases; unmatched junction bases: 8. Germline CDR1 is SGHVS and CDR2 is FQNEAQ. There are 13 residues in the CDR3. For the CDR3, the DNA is TGTGCCAGCCGAAGGACAGGGAGTAAAAAACTGTTTTTT. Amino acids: CASRRTGSKKLFF.

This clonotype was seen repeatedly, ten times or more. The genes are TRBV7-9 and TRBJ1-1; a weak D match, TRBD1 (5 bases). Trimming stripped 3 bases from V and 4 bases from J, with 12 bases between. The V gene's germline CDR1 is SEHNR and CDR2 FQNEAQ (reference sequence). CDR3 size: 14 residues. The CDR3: CASSFQGSVTEAFF. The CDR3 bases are TGTGCCAGCAGCTTTCAGGGCTCGGTCACTGAAGCTTTCTTT.

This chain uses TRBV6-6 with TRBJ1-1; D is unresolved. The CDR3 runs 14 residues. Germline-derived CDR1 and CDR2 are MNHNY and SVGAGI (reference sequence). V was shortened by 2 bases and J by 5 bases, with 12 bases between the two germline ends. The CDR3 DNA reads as TGTGCCAGCAGTTACGGGGATATTGGGACTGAAGCTTTCTTT. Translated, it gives CASSYGDIGTEAFF.

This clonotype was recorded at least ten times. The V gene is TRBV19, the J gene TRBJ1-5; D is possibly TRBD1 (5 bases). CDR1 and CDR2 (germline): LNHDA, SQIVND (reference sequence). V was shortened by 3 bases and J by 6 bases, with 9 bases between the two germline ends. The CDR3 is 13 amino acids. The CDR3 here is CASSIGRAQPQHF. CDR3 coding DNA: TGTGCCAGTAGTATCGGCAGGGCTCAGCCCCAGCATTTT.

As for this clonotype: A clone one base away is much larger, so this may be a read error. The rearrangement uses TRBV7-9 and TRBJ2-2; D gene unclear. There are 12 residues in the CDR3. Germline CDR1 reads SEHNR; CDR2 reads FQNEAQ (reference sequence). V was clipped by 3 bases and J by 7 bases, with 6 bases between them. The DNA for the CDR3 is TGTGCCAGCAGCTTTTGGATCGGGGAGCTGTTTTTT. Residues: CASSFWIGELFF.

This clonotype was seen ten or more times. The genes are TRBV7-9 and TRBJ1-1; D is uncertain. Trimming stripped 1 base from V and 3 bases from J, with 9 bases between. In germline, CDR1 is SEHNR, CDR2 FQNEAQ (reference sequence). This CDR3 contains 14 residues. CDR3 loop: CASSLGPTYTEAFF. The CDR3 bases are TGTGCCAGCAGCTTAGGACCCACCTACACTGAAGCTTTCTTT.

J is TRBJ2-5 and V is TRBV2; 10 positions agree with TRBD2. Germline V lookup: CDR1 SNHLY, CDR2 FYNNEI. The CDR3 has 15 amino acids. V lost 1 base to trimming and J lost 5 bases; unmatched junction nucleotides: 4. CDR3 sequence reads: CASSEEKRGGETQYF. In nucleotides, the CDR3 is TGTGCCAGCAGTGAAGAAAAGCGGGGGGGTGAGACCCAGTACTTC. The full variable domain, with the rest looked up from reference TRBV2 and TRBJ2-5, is EPEVTQTPSHQVTQMGQEVILRCVPISNHLYFYWYRQILGQKVEFLVSFYNNEISEKSEIFDDQFSVERPDGSNFTLKIRSTKLEDSAMYFCASSEEKRGGETQYFGPGTRLLVL.

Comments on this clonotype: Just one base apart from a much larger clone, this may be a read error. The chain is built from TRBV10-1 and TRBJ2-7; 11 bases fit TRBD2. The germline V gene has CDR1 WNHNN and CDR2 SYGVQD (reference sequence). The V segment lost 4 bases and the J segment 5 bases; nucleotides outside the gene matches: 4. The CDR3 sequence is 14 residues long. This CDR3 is CASSATSGTHEQYF. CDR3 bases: TGCGCCAGCAGTGCGACTAGCGGGACCCACGAGCAGTACTTC.

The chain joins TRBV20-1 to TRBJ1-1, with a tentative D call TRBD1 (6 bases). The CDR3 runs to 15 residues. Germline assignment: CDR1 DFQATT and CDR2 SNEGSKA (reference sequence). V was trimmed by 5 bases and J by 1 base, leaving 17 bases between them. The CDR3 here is CSAGGSIGRNTEAFF. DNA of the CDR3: TGCAGTGCTGGGGGCAGCATCGGCCGGAACACTGAAGCTTTCTTT.

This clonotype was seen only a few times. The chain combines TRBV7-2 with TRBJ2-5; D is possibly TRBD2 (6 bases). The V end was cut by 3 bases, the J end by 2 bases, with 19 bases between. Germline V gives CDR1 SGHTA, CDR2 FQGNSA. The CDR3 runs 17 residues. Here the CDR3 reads CASSLAIWTTKQETQYF. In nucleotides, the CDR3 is TGTGCCAGCAGCTTGGCCATCTGGACTACCAAACAAGAGACCCAGTACTTC.

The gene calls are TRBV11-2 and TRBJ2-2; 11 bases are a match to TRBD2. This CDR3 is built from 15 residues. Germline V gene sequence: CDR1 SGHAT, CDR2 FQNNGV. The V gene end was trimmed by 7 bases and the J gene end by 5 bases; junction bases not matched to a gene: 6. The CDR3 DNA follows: TGTGCCAGCAACCCGGGACTAGCGGAAACCGGGGAGCTGTTTTTT. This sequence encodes CASNPGLAETGELFF.

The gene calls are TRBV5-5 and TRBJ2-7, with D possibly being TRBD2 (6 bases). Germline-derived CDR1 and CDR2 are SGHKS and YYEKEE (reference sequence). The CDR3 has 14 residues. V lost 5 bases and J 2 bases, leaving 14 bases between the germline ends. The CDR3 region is CASSYEWEAYEQYF. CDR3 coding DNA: TGTGCCAGCAGTTATGAGTGGGAGGCCTACGAGCAGTACTTC.

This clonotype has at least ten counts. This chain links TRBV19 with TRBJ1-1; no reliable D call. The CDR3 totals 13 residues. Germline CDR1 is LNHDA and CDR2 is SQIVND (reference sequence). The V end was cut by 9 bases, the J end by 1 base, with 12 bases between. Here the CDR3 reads CASEMWGNTEAFF. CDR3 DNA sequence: TGTGCCAGCGAAATGTGGGGGAACACTGAAGCTTTCTTT.

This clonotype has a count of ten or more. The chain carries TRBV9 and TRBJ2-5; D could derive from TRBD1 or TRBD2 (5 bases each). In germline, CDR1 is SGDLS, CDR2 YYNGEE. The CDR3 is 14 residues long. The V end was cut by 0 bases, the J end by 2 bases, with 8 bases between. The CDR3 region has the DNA TGTGCCAGCAGCGTAGCGTGGGGGCAAGAGACCCAGTACTTC. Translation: CASSVAWGQETQYF.

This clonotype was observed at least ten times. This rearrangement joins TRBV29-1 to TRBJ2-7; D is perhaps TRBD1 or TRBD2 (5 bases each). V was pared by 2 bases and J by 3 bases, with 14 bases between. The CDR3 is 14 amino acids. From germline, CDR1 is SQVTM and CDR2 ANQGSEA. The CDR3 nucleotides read TGCAGCGTTGAAACCTCCCGGGACGGCTACGAGCAGTACTTC. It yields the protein CSVETSRDGYEQYF.